A selection of T cell receptor beta chains follows, all from one sample in a study of blood T cell repertoires in COVID-19. The data were produced by immunoSEQ multiplex PCR, yet TCRdb's version contains in-frame clones alone and is incomplete. In the table there are about 190,000 clones, roughly 78% of which are singletons. Sample: peripheral blood. These receptors were obtained from a woman of 80 years or more with active or convalescent COVID-19. Both conserved end residues are part of each CDR3. Fields, in order: V gene, D gene, J gene, clone size, CDR3 protein, CDR3 DNA. The D gene is left open where the match is weak. Expanded clones get a size class; other rows say once, few or many, or leave the size out.

V gene: TRBV11-3
D gene: .
J gene: TRBJ2-1
clone size: .
CDR3 protein: CASSLDARYNEQFF
CDR3 DNA: TGTGCCAGCAGCCTAGACGCCCGGTACAATGAGCAGTTCTTC

V gene: TRBV5-1
D gene: .
J gene: TRBJ2-3
clone size: .
CDR3 protein: CASSLIPTDTQYF
CDR3 DNA: TGCGCCAGCAGCTTGATCCCTACAGATACGCAGTATTTT

V gene: TRBV2
D gene: TRBD2
J gene: TRBJ2-3
clone size: .
CDR3 protein: CASSTDGTSGTPSTDTQYF
CDR3 DNA: TGTGCCAGCAGTACCGATGGGACTAGCGGTACCCCTAGCACAGATACGCAGTATTTT

V gene: TRBV5-1
D gene: TRBD1
J gene: TRBJ2-5
clone size: .
CDR3 protein: CASSSGTGQETQYF
CDR3 DNA: TGCGCCAGCAGCTCCGGGACAGGCCAAGAGACCCAGTACTTC

V gene: TRBV7-6
D gene: TRBD2
J gene: TRBJ2-2
clone size: .
CDR3 protein: CASSVGLAGGPGTGELFF
CDR3 DNA: TGTGCCAGCAGCGTGGGACTAGCGGGGGGGCCGGGCACCGGGGAGCTGTTTTTT

V gene: TRBV6-5
D gene: .
J gene: TRBJ2-3
clone size: .
CDR3 protein: CASSTQTASTDTQYF
CDR3 DNA: TGTGCCAGCAGTACCCAGACAGCTAGCACAGATACGCAGTATTTT

V gene: TRBV11-3
D gene: TRBD1
J gene: TRBJ2-7
clone size: .
CDR3 protein: CASSFFLWTGGCEQYF
CDR3 DNA: TGTGCCAGCAGCTTTTTCCTCTGGACAGGGGGCTGCGAGCAGTACTTC

V gene: TRBV6-5
D gene: .
J gene: TRBJ1-2
clone size: .
CDR3 protein: CASSYVRGLSGYTF
CDR3 DNA: TGTGCCAGCAGTTACGTCAGGGGCCTCAGTGGCTACACCTTC

V gene: TRBV5-1
D gene: TRBD1
J gene: TRBJ1-1
clone size: once
CDR3 protein: CASSSGTGIIDSPEAFF
CDR3 DNA: TGCGCCAGCAGCTCCGGGACAGGGATAATTGACTCCCCTGAAGCTTTCTTT

V gene: TRBV19
D gene: .
J gene: TRBJ1-2
clone size: few
CDR3 protein: CASSSSPLGGNYGYTF
CDR3 DNA: TGTGCCAGTAGTTCCTCCCCACTAGGAGGGAACTATGGCTACACCTTC

V gene: TRBV5-6
D gene: .
J gene: TRBJ1-1
clone size: .
CDR3 protein: CASSSRGAGRTEAFF
CDR3 DNA: TGTGCCAGCAGCTCGCGGGGGGCAGGGAGGACTGAAGCTTTCTTT

V gene: TRBV29-1
D gene: .
J gene: TRBJ2-7
clone size: .
CDR3 protein: CSVLRRGYEQYF
CDR3 DNA: TGCAGCGTCCTCCGGCGGGGCTACGAGCAGTACTTC

V gene: TRBV6-4
D gene: .
J gene: TRBJ1-2
clone size: .
CDR3 protein: CASSHREGDYGYTF
CDR3 DNA: TGTGCCAGCAGTCACAGGGAAGGAGACTATGGCTACACCTTC

V gene: TRBV5-6
D gene: TRBD2
J gene: TRBJ2-7
clone size: .
CDR3 protein: CASSFPSGGATDEQYF
CDR3 DNA: TGTGCCAGCAGCTTTCCTAGCGGGGGGGCGACGGACGAGCAGTACTTC

V gene: TRBV27
D gene: .
J gene: TRBJ1-4
clone size: .
CDR3 protein: CASSGVAATNEKLFF
CDR3 DNA: TGTGCCAGCTCAGGGGTGGCCGCGACTAATGAAAAACTGTTTTTT

V gene: TRBV15
D gene: TRBD2
J gene: TRBJ2-3
clone size: .
CDR3 protein: CATSSAGGRADTQYF
CDR3 DNA: TGTGCCACCAGCTCAGCGGGGGGGCGAGCAGATACGCAGTATTTT

V gene: TRBV30
D gene: .
J gene: TRBJ1-6
clone size: .
CDR3 protein: CAWRLAGGNSPLHF
CDR3 DNA: TGTGCCTGGAGGCTTGCGGGGGGCAATTCACCCCTCCACTTT

V gene: TRBV14
D gene: .
J gene: TRBJ1-1
clone size: .
CDR3 protein: CASSPWTTWSTEAFF
CDR3 DNA: TGTGCCAGCAGCCCTTGGACAACATGGTCCACTGAAGCTTTCTTT

V gene: TRBV9
D gene: .
J gene: TRBJ2-5
clone size: .
CDR3 protein: CASSAPTRGYQETQYF
CDR3 DNA: TGTGCCAGCAGCGCCCCCACTAGGGGGTACCAAGAGACCCAGTACTTC

V gene: TRBV21-1
D gene: .
J gene: TRBJ1-2
clone size: .
CDR3 protein: CASFDRGQFGNGYTF
CDR3 DNA: TGTGCCAGCTTCGACCGCGGCCAGTTTGGCAATGGCTACACCTTC

V gene: TRBV12-3/TRBV12-4
D gene: .
J gene: TRBJ1-2
clone size: .
CDR3 protein: CASSFQGNYGYTF
CDR3 DNA: TGTGCCAGCAGTTTTCAGGGGAACTATGGCTACACCTTC

V gene: TRBV10-3
D gene: .
J gene: TRBJ2-7
clone size: .
CDR3 protein: CAISESARIQYF
CDR3 DNA: TGTGCCATCAGTGAGTCGGCCAGGATTCAGTACTTC